This TCR beta chain was observed in a study of blood T cells in healthy people across ages. Study conclusions and caveats: While age rose, TCR beta diversity per million T cells dropped in a roughly linear way. The study found TCR beta diversity correlated strongly with naive T cell percentage.

Per germline, CDR1 SGHRS and CDR2 YFSETQ. Trimming took 0 bases from V and 6 from J; bases not matched to a gene: 3. The CDR3 is 16 amino acids. A sample-barcoded 5' primer and a J-beta primer mix were used in a second PCR of about 7 to 12 cycles. Researchers report that each sample yielded at least 2.5 million CDR3-containing paired-end reads. From the 5' RACE reads, TCRdb called clonotypes with MiXCR, one entry per CDR3 protein. This table holds 550,000 to 800,000 distinct CDR3 sequences, approximately 29% found once. At least ten counts were recorded for this clonotype. Its antigen remains unidentified. Donation came from healthy Caucasian individuals in Russia who were aged about 6 to 95.

The sequence derives from an elderly woman in good health. Specimen: blood. The chain employs TRBV5-1 and TRBJ2-1; 13 bases align to TRBD2. The CDR3 region is CASSLGLAGGVNEQFF. For the CDR3, the DNA is TGCGCCAGCAGCTTGGGACTAGCGGGGGGTGTCAATGAGCAGTTCTTC.